The rows below give T cell receptor beta chains drawn from one sample of a study of OX40 agonist ivuxolimab in advanced cancers. TCRdb keeps only in-frame clones here, not all; method: immunoSEQ multiplex PCR. The profile shows about 110,000 clones, 80% to 95% of them singletons. Sample: CD4+ or CD8+ T cells sorted from blood, taken in a trial of the OX40 agonist ivuxolimab. These receptors were obtained from an adult with an advanced solid tumor such as melanoma, head and neck, liver or kidney cancer. The CDR3 runs from the conserved cysteine through the conserved F or W. Fields, in order: clone size, J gene, D gene, V gene, CDR3 DNA, CDR3 protein. The D gene is left open where the match is weak. Where a row states a size, it is once, few, many or the class of an expanded clone; other rows omit it.

>once|TRBJ2-3|TRBD2|TRBV19
TGTGCCACCACTAGCGGGGCGGGGACAGATACGCAGTATTTT
CATTSGAGTDTQYF
>NA|TRBJ2-1|NA|TRBV7-3
TGTGCCAGCAGCTTAGCGGACTCGCTGGCGGGTGAGCAGTTCTTC
CASSLADSLAGEQFF
>NA|TRBJ2-7|NA|TRBV10-3
TGTGCCATCAGGAAGGACGGAGCATTTTACGAGCAGTACTTC
CAIRKDGAFYEQYF
>NA|TRBJ2-7|NA|TRBV11-2
TGTGCCAGCAGCTTGGGTCTCTGGTACGAGCAGTACTTC
CASSLGLWYEQYF
>NA|TRBJ1-1|TRBD1|TRBV19
TGTGCCAGTAGTATGACAGGGGGCACTGAAGCTTTCTTT
CASSMTGGTEAFF
>few|TRBJ2-3|TRBD1|TRBV10-1
TGCGCCAGCAAGGGACAGGGTAGTGGTACGCAGTATTTT
CASKGQGSGTQYF
>NA|TRBJ2-3|TRBD2|TRBV5-1
TGCGCCAGCAGCGGGGGGACTAGCGGTGGCACAGATACGCAGTATTTT
CASSGGTSGGTDTQYF
>NA|TRBJ2-2|TRBD2|TRBV5-1
TGCGCCAGCAGCGGAACTAGCGGGGGGGCCGGGGAGCTGTTTTTT
CASSGTSGGAGELFF
>NA|TRBJ2-7|NA|TRBV12-5
TGTGCTAGTGCTCAGGGAGCACGAGCCTACGAGCAGTACTTC
CASAQGARAYEQYF
>NA|TRBJ1-5|NA|TRBV19
TGTGCCAGTAGTCCCGGACAATTTAGCAATCAGCCCCAGCATTTT
CASSPGQFSNQPQHF
>NA|TRBJ2-1|TRBD1|TRBV11-3
TGTGCCAGCAGCTCCTCACAGGGGAATGAGCAGTTCTTC
CASSSSQGNEQFF
>NA|TRBJ2-5|TRBD2|TRBV19
TGTGCCAGTAGTATAGACCTGGGACTAGCGGGTCAAGAGACCCAGTACTTC
CASSIDLGLAGQETQYF
>once|TRBJ2-7|NA|TRBV2
TGTGCCAGCAGACCGGACAGCGCATACGAGCAGTACTTC
CASRPDSAYEQYF
>NA|TRBJ1-1|NA|TRBV30
TGTGCCTGGTTTCGGGGCACTGAAGCTTTCTTT
CAWFRGTEAFF
>once|TRBJ1-3|TRBD1|TRBV5-5
TGTGCCAGCAGCGAAGCCGGGACAGGGCCCACCATATATTTT
CASSEAGTGPTIYF
>NA|TRBJ1-5|NA|TRBV29-1
TGCAGCGCCTCCACCGGGGGGACTAATCAGCCCCAGCATTTT
CSASTGGTNQPQHF
>NA|TRBJ2-1|NA|TRBV29-1
TGCAGCGTGATGACTAGGGATGAGCAGTTCTTC
CSVMTRDEQFF
>NA|TRBJ2-7|NA|TRBV6-5
TGTGCCAGCAGACAAACAGGGACGTACGAGCAGTACTTC
CASRQTGTYEQYF
>NA|TRBJ1-4|NA|TRBV5-1
TGCGCCAGCAGCCCAGGGGACTTTGCAACTAATGAAAAACTGTTTTTT
CASSPGDFATNEKLFF
>NA|TRBJ2-4|TRBD1|TRBV11-2
TGTGCCAGCAGCGCCAACAGGGGGCTAGGATCCAAAAACATTCAGTACTTC
CASSANRGLGSKNIQYF
>NA|TRBJ2-6|TRBD2|TRBV11-2
TGTGCCAGCAGCTTAGGTAGCGGGAGGCTATTTACTGGGGCCAACGTCCTGACTTTC
CASSLGSGRLFTGANVLTF
>NA|TRBJ2-7|TRBD1|TRBV30
TGTGTCTGGAGTGCCCCCGGGACAGGGGGTTACGAGCAGTACTTC
CVWSAPGTGGYEQYF
>NA|TRBJ1-3|NA|TRBV6-5
TGTGCCAGCAGTTTACGGGATCTCGTAGACACCATATATTTT
CASSLRDLVDTIYF
>NA|TRBJ2-7|TRBD1|TRBV5-5
TGTGCCAGCAGCTCCACGACAGGGAGCGGCGAGCAGTACTTC
CASSSTTGSGEQYF
>NA|TRBJ2-3|NA|TRBV7-6
TGTGCCAGCAGCTTAGCTAGGGGTGGCACAGATACGCAGTATTTT
CASSLARGGTDTQYF
>NA|TRBJ1-4|TRBD1|TRBV7-9
TGTGCCAGCAGCTTAGGGACAGGTCGGCAAAAACTGTTTTTT
CASSLGTGRQKLFF
>NA|TRBJ1-6|NA|TRBV6-6
TGTGCCAGCCTAGGCGGGAGCTCCTATAATTCACCCCTCCACTTT
CASLGGSSYNSPLHF
>NA|TRBJ2-5|TRBD2|TRBV30
TGTGCCGGTGCGAGCGGGGGGGCCCCGACCCAGTACTTC
CAGASGGAPTQYF
>NA|TRBJ1-5|NA|TRBV5-4
TGTGCCAGCAGCTTGGCGGGTGTTAGCAATCAGCCCCAGCATTTT
CASSLAGVSNQPQHF
>NA|TRBJ2-4|TRBD1|TRBV28
TGTGCCAGCAGCTCCGGGACAGAGAACATTCAGTACTTC
CASSSGTENIQYF
>NA|TRBJ1-3|NA|TRBV6-5
TGTGCCAGCAGTTACGAGAGGGAGGGACACACCATATATTTT
CASSYEREGHTIYF
>NA|TRBJ2-5|NA|TRBV9
TGTGCCAGCAGCCCAACTTCAAATCTAGAGACCCAGTACTTC
CASSPTSNLETQYF
>NA|TRBJ2-7|TRBD2|TRBV5-6
TGTGCCAGCAGCTTCTCTAGCGGGATTGTGTACGAGCAGTACTTC
CASSFSSGIVYEQYF
>NA|TRBJ2-7|NA|TRBV18
TGTGCCAGCTCACCAAGGTCCGAAAACGAGCAGTACTTC
CASSPRSENEQYF
>NA|TRBJ2-1|NA|TRBV27
TGTGCCAGCAGTTCCTCAGGGGTCTACAATGAGCAGTTCTTC
CASSSSGVYNEQFF
>NA|TRBJ1-2|NA|TRBV9
TGTGCCAGCAGCCCCCGAGACGCACGGACAAGTTCTAACTATGGCTACACCTTC
CASSPRDARTSSNYGYTF
>NA|TRBJ1-5|TRBD1|TRBV27
TGTGCCAGCCGCCTGGGACAGGGGATGAATCAGCCCCAGCATTTT
CASRLGQGMNQPQHF
>NA|TRBJ1-2|NA|TRBV21-1
TGTGCCAGCGAGGTCTTGGACAGGGCGAACTACACCTTC
CASEVLDRANYTF
>once|TRBJ2-3|NA|TRBV6-1
TGTGCCAGCAGTGCCACTTCAGATACGCAGTATTTT
CASSATSDTQYF
>NA|TRBJ2-2|TRBD2|TRBV27
TGTGCCAGCAGTCCCAGGACTAGCGGGGGGGCCAGCGGGGAGCTGTTTTTT
CASSPRTSGGASGELFF